The subject of this entry is one T cell receptor beta chain. The data originate from a study of blood T cell repertoires in COVID-19. Study-wide context: Sources were T cells, B-cell-depleted T cells, or PBMCs; the material itself was cDNA or gDNA.

Data came from immunoSEQ multiplex PCR; TCRdb stores just in-frame clones and leaves some out. Of 170,000 or so clones in the sample, approximately 88% are singletons; the top ten hold 13% to 15%. Germline loops: CDR1 LGHNA, CDR2 YSLEER. J was trimmed by 6 bases and V by 3 bases; bases with no gene match: 12. The length of the CDR3 is 16 residues. The sequencing sample was made of peripheral blood. The V call is TRBV4-3, the J call TRBJ2-7, with TRBD1 identical over 9 bases. The receptor's source is a man aged 18 to 29 with active or convalescent COVID-19. CDR3 in amino acids: CASSQEPGGQGTEQYF. The CDR3 DNA follows: TGCGCCAGCAGCCAGGAGCCTGGAGGACAGGGGACCGAGCAGTACTTC.